This T cell receptor beta chain stems from a study of CD8+ T cells in alopecia areata. In the study overall: It was oral tofacitinib, at 5 to 10 mg twice daily, that treated patients received. Scoring of treated patients' severity used the percentage of affected scalp area.

Germline V gives CDR1 SQVTM, CDR2 ANQGSEA. V was trimmed by 6 bases and J by 0 bases, leaving 14 bases between them. The CDR3 is 14 amino acids. The treatment was: oral pan-JAK inhibitor, 5-10 mg twice daily. As the sequencing template, cDNA was produced by extracting RNA and reverse transcribing it. The repertoire was sequenced with immunoSEQ multiplex PCR; TCRdb's copy has only in-frame clones and lacks some. The profile shows 150,000 to 250,000 clones, 45% to 75% of them singletons. The gene calls are TRBV29-1 and TRBJ1-1, with D possibly matching TRBD1 (6 bases). The TCR originated in a human donor with alopecia areata. The sequences come from CD4+ T cells sorted from blood, collected at week 4, from a patient treated with tofacitinib. The CDR3 nucleotides read TGCAGCGTATACAGGGACGGTATGAACACTGAAGCTTTCTTT. It codes for CSVYRDGMNTEAFF.